This T cell receptor (beta chain) was sequenced during a study of shared clonotypes between healthy human individuals. Profiling relied on immunoSEQ multiplex PCR, and the TCRdb table lists in-frame clones only, not all of them. The repertoire holds around 500,000 clones, with more than 75% as singletons. This clone occurred a few times. The same CDR3 arises from other DNA sequences in this sample as well. Nashville, Tennessee was home to all donors, who were Caucasian adults. Germline V gene data show CDR1 as SQVTM and CDR2 as ANQGSEA. V dropped 5 bases and J dropped 4; count of bases not matched to a gene: 6. This CDR3 is 14 amino acids long.

V is TRBV29-1 and J is TRBJ1-4; 8 bases align to TRBD1. This receptor was taken from a woman in her forties in good health. Some clones in this sample may be carry-over from other donors' samples. The sample consisted of PBMCs. Written as DNA, the CDR3 is TGCAGCGTTCAACCGGGACAGGATAATGAAAAACTGTTTTTT. This translates into CSVQPGQDNEKLFF.